These T cell receptor beta chains were read from a single sample in a study of T cells in Graves' hyperthyroidism and ophthalmopathy. TCRdb reanalysed the multiplex PCR reads using MiXCR and keeps one entry per CDR3 protein. In the table there are some 770,000 distinct CDR3 sequences, about a sixth of which are singletons. The specimen was blood. The receptors stem from a man in his late teens or twenties with Graves' hyperthyroidism. CDR3s include the opening cysteine and the closing phenylalanine or tryptophan. Each record gives: clone size, D gene, V gene, J gene, CDR3 DNA, CDR3 protein. A D gene is named only where the DNA matches it firmly. Size tells how often a clone was seen (once, few, many) or the class of an expanded clone, and some rows leave it out.

-	-	TRBV4-1	TRBJ2-2	TGCGCCAGCAGCCAGGACGTACGGGGTTTGATCGGGGAGCTGTCTTTT	CASSQDVRGLIGELSF
few	TRBD1	TRBV20-1	TRBJ1-5	TGCAGTGCTAGGGGTGGGACAGGAGGGAACGTTCGCAATCAGCCCCAGCATTTT	CSARGGTGGNVRNQPQHF
few	TRBD2	TRBV5-1	TRBJ2-3	TGCGCCAGCAGCCCGGGACTAACGACAGATACGCAGTATTTT	CASSPGLTTDTQYF
-	-	TRBV6-5	TRBJ1-6	TGTGCCAGCAGTTACCAGGGATCCCTTTCACCCCTCCACTTT	CASSYQGSLSPLHF
few	TRBD2	TRBV7-9	TRBJ2-5	TGTGCCAGCAGCTCCATCTTAGCGGGAGGAAGAGAGACCCAGTACTTC	CASSSILAGGRETQYF
-	TRBD1	TRBV20-1	TRBJ1-6	TGCAGTGCTAGAGGGCAGGGAGGGGGCAGTTCACCCCTCCACTTT	CSARGQGGGSSPLHF
-	-	TRBV7-9	TRBJ2-1	TGTGCCAGCAGAAAAATCCCCGGTGAGCAGTTCTTC	CASRKIPGEQFF
-	-	TRBV5-6	TRBJ2-5	TGTGCTAGCAGCTTGTACGGCAGGGGTGAGACCCAGTACTTC	CASSLYGRGETQYF
few	-	TRBV6-1	TRBJ2-5	TGTGCCAGCAGTTTCGCAAGGACTGGAGAGACCCAGTACTTC	CASSFARTGETQYF
-	TRBD2	TRBV29-1	TRBJ2-7	TGCAGCGGGGGTAGCGGGCCCGATGCCTACGAGCAGTACTTC	CSGGSGPDAYEQYF
many	-	TRBV29-1	TRBJ2-1	TGCAGCGTGGATAGCGGGACAGACAATGAGCAGTTCTTC	CSVDSGTDNEQFF
few	-	TRBV11-1	TRBJ2-1	TGTGCCAGCAGCTTATCTCCCAAATACAATGAGCAGTTCTTC	CASSLSPKYNEQFF
-	-	TRBV9	TRBJ2-1	TGTGCCAGCAGCGTAGAAGACGGTCGATACAATGAGCAGTTCTTC	CASSVEDGRYNEQFF
many	-	TRBV29-1	TRBJ2-1	TGCAGCGTTGCCAGGTCGGGCTATGAGCAGTTCTTC	CSVARSGYEQFF
many	-	TRBV12-3/TRBV12-4	TRBJ2-7	TGTGCCAGCAGTTCACAGGGAAGGGCTTACGAGCAGTACTTC	CASSSQGRAYEQYF
-	-	TRBV6-5	TRBJ1-4	TGTGCCAGCAGTTACGACTGGTCTAGTAATGAAAAACTGTTTTTT	CASSYDWSSNEKLFF
few	-	TRBV28	TRBJ1-5	TGTGCCAGCAGTTCAAAATATAGCAATCAGCCCCAGCATTTT	CASSSKYSNQPQHF
few	-	TRBV18	TRBJ2-1	TGTGCCAGCTCGCCCGACCCACAACCAGGCAATGAGCAGCTCTTC	CASSPDPQPGNEQLF
few	TRBD1	TRBV5-1	TRBJ1-6	TGCGCCAGCAGTTGGACAGGGAGCTCCTATAATTCACCCCTCCACTTT	CASSWTGSSYNSPLHF
few	TRBD2	TRBV7-9	TRBJ2-3	TGTGCCAGCAGTTTACGACGACTAGCGGTTGGGGCAGATACGCAGTATTTT	CASSLRRLAVGADTQYF
few	TRBD1	TRBV2	TRBJ1-5	TGTGCCAGCAGAGGACAGGGTAGCCTCAATCAGCCCCAGCATTTT	CASRGQGSLNQPQHF
-	TRBD2	TRBV7-3	TRBJ2-5	TGTGCCAGCAGCCAAGATCCTACTAGCGGGAGGGCCAGGGAGACCCAGTACTTC	CASSQDPTSGRARETQYF
-	-	TRBV20-1	TRBJ2-1	TGCAGTGCAAGAAGGGGGGGGCCCTCCGGGGAGCAGTTCTTC	CSARRGGPSGEQFF
-	-	TRBV3-1	TRBJ2-7	TGTGCCAGCAGCCAAGCGGGGGACCGGGGAAACGAGCAGTACTTC	CASSQAGDRGNEQYF
many	-	TRBV28	TRBJ2-5	TGTGCCAGCAGTTTCAATCTTCAGGAGACCCAGTACTTC	CASSFNLQETQYF
many	-	TRBV28	TRBJ2-5	TGTGCCAGCAGTTTATTCGGAACCGGACATCAAGAGACCCAGTACTTC	CASSLFGTGHQETQYF
-	-	TRBV5-6	TRBJ2-4	TGTGCCAGCAGCCTACAGGCGCAGGGCCTGGCCAAAAACATTCAGTACTTC	CASSLQAQGLAKNIQYF
many	TRBD1	TRBV18	TRBJ1-1	TGTGCCAGCTCACTAACCGGGACAGGGGGCACTGAAGCTTTCTTT	CASSLTGTGGTEAFF
-	TRBD1	TRBV9	TRBJ1-2	TGTGCCAGCAGCGTCGACCGGGACAGGGAAGGCTACACCTTC	CASSVDRDREGYTF
few	TRBD1	TRBV15	TRBJ2-7	TGTGCCACCAGCAGTCTGGACAGGGTCAACGAGCAGTACTTC	CATSSLDRVNEQYF
few	TRBD1	TRBV7-9	TRBJ2-7	TGTGCCAGCAGCTTAGGTCCAGGGGGCCTCTACGAGCAGTACTTC	CASSLGPGGLYEQYF
-	-	TRBV29-1	TRBJ1-2	TGCAGCGTTGCGAGTACGGATGGCTACACCTTC	CSVASTDGYTF
many	-	TRBV2	TRBJ1-4	TGTGCCAGCAATTTAGCTAATGAAAAACTGTTTTTT	CASNLANEKLFF
few	TRBD2	TRBV7-2	TRBJ2-1	TGTACCAGCAGCTCCTGGGGGGGGGAAGTGAGGGGTGAGCAGTTCTTC	CTSSSWGGEVRGEQFF
many	-	TRBV20-1	TRBJ2-1	TGCAGTGCTAGCCAGAGCGGGTCCTGGGGGAATGAGCAGTTCTTC	CSASQSGSWGNEQFF
many	-	TRBV5-1	TRBJ2-3	TGCGCCAGCAGGGCTAGAGGGTCGACAGATACGCAGTATTTT	CASRARGSTDTQYF
many	TRBD1	TRBV6-2/TRBV6-3	TRBJ2-5	TGTGCCAGCAGGGGGGACAGAACTTATCTTCAAGAGACCCAGTACTTC	CASRGDRTYLQETQYF
-	-	TRBV28	TRBJ1-5	TGTGCCAGCAGTCCTCCATCGACGGGCCAGCCCCCCCAGCATTTT	CASSPPSTGQPPQHF
many	TRBD1	TRBV20-1	TRBJ2-7	TGCAGTGCTAGAGGTGGGGACAGGGGATACTACGAGCAGTACTTC	CSARGGDRGYYEQYF
few	-	TRBV10-3	TRBJ1-4	TGTGCCATCAGTGCTCTCGACACTAATGAAAAACTGTTTTTT	CAISALDTNEKLFF
-	TRBD2	TRBV18	TRBJ2-1	TGTGCCAGCTCACCCCCGACTAGCGGGGGCCCCTCCTACAATGAGCAGTTCTTC	CASSPPTSGGPSYNEQFF
many	-	TRBV12-3/TRBV12-4	TRBJ2-5	TGTGCCAGCAGCCCTCCGGGACTTCAAGAGACCCAGTACTTC	CASSPPGLQETQYF
many	TRBD1	TRBV28	TRBJ2-4	TGTGCCAGCAGTCCATTGGGACAGGGGGTGACCAAAAACATTCAGTACTTC	CASSPLGQGVTKNIQYF
few	-	TRBV29-1	TRBJ2-3	TGCAACAGGGAACCAGATACGCAGTATTTT	CNREPDTQYF
few	TRBD1	TRBV5-1	TRBJ1-1	TGCGCCAGCAGCGGTCGGGACAGAAACACTGAAGCTTTCTTT	CASSGRDRNTEAFF
-	-	TRBV5-5	TRBJ1-5	TGTGCCAGCAGCTTGTTCCAGGATCAGCCCCAGCATTTT	CASSLFQDQPQHF
few	-	TRBV30	TRBJ1-1	TGTGCTATTTCGGGGGGGCGATGGACTGAAGCTTTCTTT	CAISGGRWTEAFF
few	TRBD2	TRBV20-1	TRBJ2-7	TGCAGTGCTAAACCCGGACTAGCGGGAGAATCCTACGAGCAGTACTTC	CSAKPGLAGESYEQYF
-	TRBD1	TRBV29-1	TRBJ2-1	TGCAGCGTTAGGTGGTTGGGGGACAGGGGAATCAATGAGCAGTTCTTC	CSVRWLGDRGINEQFF
few	-	TRBV19	TRBJ2-6	TGTGCCAGTAGTATTAGGACAACCCTAGACAACGTCCTGACTTTC	CASSIRTTLDNVLTF